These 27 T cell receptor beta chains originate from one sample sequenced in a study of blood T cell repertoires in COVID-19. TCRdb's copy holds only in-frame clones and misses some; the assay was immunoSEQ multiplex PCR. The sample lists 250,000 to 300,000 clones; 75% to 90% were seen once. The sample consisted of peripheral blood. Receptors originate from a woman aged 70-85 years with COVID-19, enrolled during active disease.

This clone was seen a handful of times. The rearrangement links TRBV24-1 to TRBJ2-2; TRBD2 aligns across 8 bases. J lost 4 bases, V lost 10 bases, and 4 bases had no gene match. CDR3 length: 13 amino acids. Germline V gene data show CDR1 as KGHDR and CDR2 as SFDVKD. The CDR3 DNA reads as TGTGCCACGGAGCGGGGGAGCACCGGGGAGCTGTTTTTT. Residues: CATERGSTGELFF.

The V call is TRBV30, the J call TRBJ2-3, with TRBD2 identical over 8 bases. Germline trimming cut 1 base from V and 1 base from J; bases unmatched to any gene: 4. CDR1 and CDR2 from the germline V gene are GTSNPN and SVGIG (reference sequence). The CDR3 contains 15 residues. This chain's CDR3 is CAWSGAGGGTDTQYF. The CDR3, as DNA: TGTGCCTGGAGTGGGGCGGGGGGCGGCACAGATACGCAGTATTTT.

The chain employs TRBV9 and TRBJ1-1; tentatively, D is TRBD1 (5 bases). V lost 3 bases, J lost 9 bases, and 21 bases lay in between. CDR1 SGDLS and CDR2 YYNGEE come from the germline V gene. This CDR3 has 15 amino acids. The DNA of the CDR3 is TGTGCCAGCAGCGAGGGCGGGGCGGACGGGAGAAAAGCTTTCTTT. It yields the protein CASSEGGADGRKAFF.

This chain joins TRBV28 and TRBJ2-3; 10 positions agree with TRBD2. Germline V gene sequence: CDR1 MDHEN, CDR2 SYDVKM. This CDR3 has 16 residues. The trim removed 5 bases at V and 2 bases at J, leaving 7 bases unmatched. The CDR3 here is CASSPRTSGFTDTQYF. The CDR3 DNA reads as TGTGCCAGCAGTCCTCGGACTAGCGGTTTCACAGATACGCAGTATTTT.

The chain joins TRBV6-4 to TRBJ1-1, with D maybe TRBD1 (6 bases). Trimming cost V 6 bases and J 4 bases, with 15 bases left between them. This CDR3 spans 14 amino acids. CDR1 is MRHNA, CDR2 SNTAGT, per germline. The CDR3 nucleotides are TGTGCCAGCAGAGGGGACACCTTTAGCACTGAAGCTTTCTTT. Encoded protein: CASRGDTFSTEAFF.

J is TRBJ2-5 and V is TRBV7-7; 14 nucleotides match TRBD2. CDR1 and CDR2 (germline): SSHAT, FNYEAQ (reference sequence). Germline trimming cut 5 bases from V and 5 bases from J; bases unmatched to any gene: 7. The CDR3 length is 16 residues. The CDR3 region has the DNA TGTGCCAGCAGCCCGAGACTAGCGGGGGGGCCCGAGACCCAGTACTTC. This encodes CASSPRLAGGPETQYF.

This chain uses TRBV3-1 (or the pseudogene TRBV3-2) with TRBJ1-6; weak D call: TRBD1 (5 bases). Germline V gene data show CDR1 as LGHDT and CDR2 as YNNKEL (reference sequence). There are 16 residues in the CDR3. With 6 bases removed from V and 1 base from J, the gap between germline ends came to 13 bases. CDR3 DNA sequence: TGTGCCAGCAGTGAGTGGAGGGGATCCTATAATTCACCCCTCCACTTT. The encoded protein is CASSEWRGSYNSPLHF.

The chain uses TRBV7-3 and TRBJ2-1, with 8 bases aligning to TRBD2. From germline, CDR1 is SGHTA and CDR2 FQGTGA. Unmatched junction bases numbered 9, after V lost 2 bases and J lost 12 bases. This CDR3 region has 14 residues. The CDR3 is CASSLSAGDRVQFF. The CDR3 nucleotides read TGTGCCAGCAGCTTATCAGCGGGGGACCGGGTGCAGTTCTTC.

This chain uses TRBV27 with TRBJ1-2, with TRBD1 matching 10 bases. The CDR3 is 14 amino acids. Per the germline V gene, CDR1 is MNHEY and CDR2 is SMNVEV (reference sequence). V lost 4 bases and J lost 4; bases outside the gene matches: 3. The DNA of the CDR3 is TGTGCCAGCAGTTATGGACAGGGGGTCTATGGCTACACCTTC. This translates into CASSYGQGVYGYTF.

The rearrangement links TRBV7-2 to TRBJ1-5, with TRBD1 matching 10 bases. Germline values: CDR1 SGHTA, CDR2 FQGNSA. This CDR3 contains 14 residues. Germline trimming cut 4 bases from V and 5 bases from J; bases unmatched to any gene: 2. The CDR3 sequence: CASSYGQGDQPQHF. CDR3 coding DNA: TGTGCCAGCAGCTACGGACAGGGGGATCAGCCCCAGCATTTT.

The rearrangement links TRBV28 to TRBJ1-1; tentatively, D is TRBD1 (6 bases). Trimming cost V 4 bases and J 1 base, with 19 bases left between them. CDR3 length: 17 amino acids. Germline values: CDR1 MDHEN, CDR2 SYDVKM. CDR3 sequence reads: CASSSPALGGANTEAFF. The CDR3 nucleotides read TGTGCCAGCAGTTCCCCGGCCCTAGGGGGTGCGAACACTGAAGCTTTCTTT.

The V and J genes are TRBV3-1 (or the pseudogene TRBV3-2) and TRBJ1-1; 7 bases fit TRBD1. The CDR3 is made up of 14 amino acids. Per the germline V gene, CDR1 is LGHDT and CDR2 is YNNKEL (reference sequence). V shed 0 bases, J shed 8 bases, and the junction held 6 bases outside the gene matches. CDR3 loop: CASSQEIRTGEAFF. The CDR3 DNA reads TGTGCCAGCAGCCAAGAGATACGGACAGGCGAAGCTTTCTTT.

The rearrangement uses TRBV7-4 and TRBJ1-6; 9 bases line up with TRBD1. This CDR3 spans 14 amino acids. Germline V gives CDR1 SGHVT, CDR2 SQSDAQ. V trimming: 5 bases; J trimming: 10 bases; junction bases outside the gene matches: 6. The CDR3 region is CASSLDRGGSPLHF. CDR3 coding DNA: TGTGCCAGCAGCCTGGACAGGGGCGGATCACCCCTCCACTTT.

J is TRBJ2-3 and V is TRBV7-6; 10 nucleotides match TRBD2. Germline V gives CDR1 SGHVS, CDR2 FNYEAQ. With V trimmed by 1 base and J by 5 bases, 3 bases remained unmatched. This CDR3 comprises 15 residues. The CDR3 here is CASSLDSGGRDTQYF. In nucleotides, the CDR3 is TGTGCCAGCAGCTTAGATAGCGGGGGGCGAGATACGCAGTATTTT.

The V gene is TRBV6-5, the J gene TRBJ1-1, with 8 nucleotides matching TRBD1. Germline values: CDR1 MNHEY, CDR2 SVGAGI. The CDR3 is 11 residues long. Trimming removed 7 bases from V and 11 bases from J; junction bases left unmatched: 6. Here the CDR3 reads CASTRGLKAFF. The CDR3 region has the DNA TGTGCCAGCACCAGGGGGCTTAAGGCTTTCTTT.

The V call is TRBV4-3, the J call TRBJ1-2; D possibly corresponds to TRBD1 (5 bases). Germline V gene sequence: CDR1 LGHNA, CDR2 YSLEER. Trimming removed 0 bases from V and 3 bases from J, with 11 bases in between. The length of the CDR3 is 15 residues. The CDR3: CASSQDRGGDYGYTF. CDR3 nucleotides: TGCGCCAGCAGCCAAGATCGGGGAGGGGACTATGGCTACACCTTC.

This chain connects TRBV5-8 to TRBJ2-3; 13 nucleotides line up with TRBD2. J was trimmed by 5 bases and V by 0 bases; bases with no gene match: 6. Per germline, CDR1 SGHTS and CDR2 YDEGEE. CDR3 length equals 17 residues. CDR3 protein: CASSLGTSGGRRDTQYF. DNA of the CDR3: TGTGCCAGCAGCTTGGGGACTAGCGGGGGTCGCAGAGATACGCAGTATTTT.

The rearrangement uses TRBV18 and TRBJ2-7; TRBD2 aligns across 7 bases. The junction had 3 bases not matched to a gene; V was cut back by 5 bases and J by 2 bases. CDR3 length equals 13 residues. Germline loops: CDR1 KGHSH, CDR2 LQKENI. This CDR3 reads CASSTGTTYEQYF. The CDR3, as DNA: TGTGCCAGCTCAACCGGGACTACCTACGAGCAGTACTTC.

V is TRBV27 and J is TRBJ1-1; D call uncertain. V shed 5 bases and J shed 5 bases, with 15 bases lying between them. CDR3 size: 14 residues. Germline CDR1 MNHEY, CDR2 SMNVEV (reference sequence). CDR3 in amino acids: CASSSPRGKTEAFF. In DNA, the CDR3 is TGTGCCAGCAGTAGCCCCCGGGGAAAAACTGAAGCTTTCTTT.

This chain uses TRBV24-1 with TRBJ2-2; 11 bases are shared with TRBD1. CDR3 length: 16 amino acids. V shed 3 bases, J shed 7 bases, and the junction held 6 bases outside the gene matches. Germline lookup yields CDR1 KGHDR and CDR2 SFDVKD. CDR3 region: CATSDPGQGASGELFF. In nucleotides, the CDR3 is TGTGCCACCAGTGATCCCGGACAGGGGGCGAGCGGGGAGCTGTTTTTT.

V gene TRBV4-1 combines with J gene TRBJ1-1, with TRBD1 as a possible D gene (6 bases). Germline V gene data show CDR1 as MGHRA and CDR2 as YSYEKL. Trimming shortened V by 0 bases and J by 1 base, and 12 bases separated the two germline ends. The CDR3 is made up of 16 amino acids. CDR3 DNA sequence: TGCGCCAGCAGCCAAGAAGGCGAGGGACAGAACACTGAAGCTTTCTTT. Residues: CASSQEGEGQNTEAFF.

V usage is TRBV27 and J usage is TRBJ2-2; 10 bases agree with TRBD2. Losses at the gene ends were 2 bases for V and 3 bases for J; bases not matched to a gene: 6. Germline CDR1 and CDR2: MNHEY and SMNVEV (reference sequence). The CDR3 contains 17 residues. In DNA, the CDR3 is TGTGCCAGCAGTTTAGGTAGCGGGGGGTCTTACACCGGGGAGCTGTTTTTT. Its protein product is CASSLGSGGSYTGELFF.

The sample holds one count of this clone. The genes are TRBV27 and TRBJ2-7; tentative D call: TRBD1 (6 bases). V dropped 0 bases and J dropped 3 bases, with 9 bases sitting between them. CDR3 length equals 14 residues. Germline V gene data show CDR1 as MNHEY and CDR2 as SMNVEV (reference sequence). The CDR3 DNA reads TGTGCCAGCAGTTTATCTGCACAGGGCTACGAGCAGTACTTC. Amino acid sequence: CASSLSAQGYEQYF.

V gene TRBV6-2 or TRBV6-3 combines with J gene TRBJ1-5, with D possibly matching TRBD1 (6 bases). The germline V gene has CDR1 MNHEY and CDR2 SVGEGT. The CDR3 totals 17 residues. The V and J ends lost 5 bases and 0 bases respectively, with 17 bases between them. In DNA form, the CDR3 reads TGTGCCAGCAGTCGCTCCGGGACACTCTATAGCAATCAGCCCCAGCATTTT. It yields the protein CASSRSGTLYSNQPQHF.

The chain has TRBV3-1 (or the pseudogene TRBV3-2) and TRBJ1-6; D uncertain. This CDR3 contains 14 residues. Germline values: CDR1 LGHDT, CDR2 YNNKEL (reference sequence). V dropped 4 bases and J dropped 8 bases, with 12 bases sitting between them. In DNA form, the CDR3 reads TGTGCCAGCAGCCTTTCCCGGTCCGATTCACCCCTCCACTTT. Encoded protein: CASSLSRSDSPLHF.

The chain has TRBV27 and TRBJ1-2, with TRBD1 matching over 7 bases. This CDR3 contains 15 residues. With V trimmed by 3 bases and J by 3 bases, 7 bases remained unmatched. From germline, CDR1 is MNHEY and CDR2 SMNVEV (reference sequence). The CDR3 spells CASSFSGTAHYGYTF. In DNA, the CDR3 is TGTGCCAGCAGTTTTTCCGGGACAGCACACTATGGCTACACCTTC.

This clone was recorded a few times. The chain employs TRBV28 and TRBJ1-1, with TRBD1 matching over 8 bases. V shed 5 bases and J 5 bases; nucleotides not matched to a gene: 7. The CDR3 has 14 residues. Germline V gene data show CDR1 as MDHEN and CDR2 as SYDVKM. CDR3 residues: CASSHWTGPTEAFF. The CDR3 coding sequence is TGTGCCAGCAGTCATTGGACAGGGCCTACTGAAGCTTTCTTT.